Presented here are 32 T cell receptor beta chains from one specimen sequenced in a study of T cells in Graves' hyperthyroidism and ophthalmopathy (dated by TCRdb to about 2019). Receptor libraries were prepared by multiplex PCR. The run used an Illumina HiSeq 2000. The TCR beta CDR3 regions were amplified from RNA transcripts. A first-round RT-PCR of the TCR CDR3 used the HTBI primer set with the Qiagen OneStep RT-PCR kit. TCRdb passed the public sequencing reads through fastp at Q25 and MiXCR, retaining productive beta sequences. Duplicate CDR3 protein sequences are folded into a single record with the most common DNA and genes. This sample comprises about 330,000 distinct CDR3 sequences, around 15% of them detected only once. The ten largest clones capture 34% of the sample. The sample comprised blood. These receptor sequences come from a woman in her thirties or forties with Graves' ophthalmopathy.

The chain uses TRBV19 and TRBJ1-1; D perhaps matches TRBD1 (5 bases). The V end was cut by 5 bases, the J end by 1 base, with 11 bases between. Germline values: CDR1 LNHDA, CDR2 SQIVND (reference sequence). The CDR3 sequence is 14 residues long. CDR3 loop: CASSSSRGNTEAFF. In DNA form, the CDR3 reads TGTGCCAGTAGTTCATCAAGGGGGAACACTGAAGCTTTCTTT.

This clonotype has a count of ten or more. The rearrangement uses TRBV27 and TRBJ1-2; tentative D call: TRBD1 (5 bases). V lost 6 bases and J 7 bases, leaving 15 bases between the germline ends. Germline V gene lookup returns CDR1 MNHEY and CDR2 SMNVEV (reference sequence). CDR3 length: 13 amino acids. The CDR3 spells CASRSDSEGGYTF. In DNA, the CDR3 is TGTGCCAGCAGGAGCGACAGCGAAGGTGGCTACACCTTC.

This clonotype was observed many times. V and J are TRBV29-1 and TRBJ2-7; no firm D call. The CDR3 runs to 11 residues. Trimming took off 4 bases at V and 3 bases at J, with 7 bases between the two ends. The germline V gene has CDR1 SQVTM and CDR2 ANQGSEA. DNA of the CDR3: TGCAGCGTTGTTCGTAGCTACGAGCAGTACTTC. It encodes CSVVRSYEQYF.

This sequence joins TRBV5-1 and TRBJ1-3, with D possibly TRBD1 on 6 matching bases. V was clipped by 4 bases and J by 4 bases, with 15 bases between them. Germline loops: CDR1 SGHRS, CDR2 YFSETQ. The CDR3 extends over 15 amino acids. The CDR3 region has the DNA TGCGCCAGCAGCCCGGGGAGGGGGATCGGAAACACCATATATTTT. It codes for CASSPGRGIGNTIYF.

Many counts were recorded for this clonotype. The rearrangement uses TRBV5-1 and TRBJ2-3; a possible D gene is TRBD2 (5 bases). The V gene lost 7 bases and the J gene lost 0 bases, with 15 bases spanning the gap. CDR3 length: 15 residues. Germline loops: CDR1 SGHRS, CDR2 YFSETQ. The CDR3 region is CASGRLGGSTDTQYF. The CDR3, as DNA: TGCGCCAGCGGCCGTTTAGGCGGGAGCACAGATACGCAGTATTTT.

This clonotype was detected many times. The chain has TRBV13 and TRBJ2-7; TRBD1 matches at 9 bases. The trim removed 4 bases at V and 0 bases at J, leaving 4 bases unmatched. Germline V gives CDR1 PRHDT, CDR2 FYEKMQ (reference sequence). There are 15 residues in the CDR3. Written as DNA, the CDR3 is TGTGCCAGCAGCTCACAGGGGGCCGGCTCCTACGAGCAGTACTTC. It yields the protein CASSSQGAGSYEQYF.

This clonotype has a count of ten or more. The chain has TRBV7-9 and TRBJ2-2; D remains unclear. The V end was cut by 7 bases, the J end by 8 bases, with 17 bases between. Germline V gene lookup returns CDR1 SEHNR and CDR2 FQNEAQ (reference sequence). The CDR3 sequence is 14 residues long. CDR3 in amino acids: CASIEDPLRGELFF. The CDR3 bases are TGTGCCAGCATTGAGGATCCCCTCAGGGGGGAGCTGTTTTTT.

This clonotype was counted at least ten times. The V gene is TRBV19, the J gene TRBJ1-5; D perhaps matches TRBD1 (6 bases). The CDR3 consists of 14 residues. V was shortened by 6 bases and J by 3 bases, with 12 bases between the two germline ends. Looked up from germline, CDR1 is LNHDA and CDR2 is SQIVND (reference sequence). CDR3 sequence: CASSIRDNNQPQHF. The CDR3 coding sequence is TGTGCCAGTAGCATCCGGGACAACAATCAGCCCCAGCATTTT.

This clonotype was recorded a few times. The V call is TRBV20-1, the J call TRBJ1-5; D remains ambiguous. Germline CDR1 and CDR2: DFQATT and SNEGSKA (reference sequence). The CDR3 runs 15 residues. Deletions cut 3 bases from V and 0 bases from J, with 12 bases between. This CDR3 is CSASNRQSSNQPQHF. CDR3 nucleotide sequence: TGCAGTGCTAGTAATAGGCAGAGTAGCAATCAGCCCCAGCATTTT.

The chain carries TRBV27 and TRBJ1-3; 7 bases match TRBD1. Losses at the gene ends were 7 bases for V and 0 bases for J; bases not matched to a gene: 9. This CDR3 is built from 16 residues. Per the germline V gene, CDR1 is MNHEY and CDR2 is SMNVEV (reference sequence). The chain's CDR3 is CASTRGGIGSGNTIYF. DNA of the CDR3: TGTGCCAGCACCAGGGGGGGAATCGGCTCTGGAAACACCATATATTTT.

This clonotype was observed many times. This chain links TRBV6-1 with TRBJ2-1; a possible D gene is TRBD1 (6 bases). Trimming took 1 base from V and 8 from J, leaving 15 bases between them. Germline V gene sequence: CDR1 MNHNS, CDR2 SASEGT. The CDR3 consists of 15 residues. The CDR3 spells CASSEGSRGGHEQFF. The CDR3 nucleotides are TGTGCCAGCAGTGAAGGGTCGAGAGGGGGTCATGAGCAGTTCTTC.

This clonotype was detected many times. J is TRBJ1-4 and V is TRBV6-1, with unresolved D. Germline assignment: CDR1 MNHNS and CDR2 SASEGT. The length of the CDR3 is 16 residues. V dropped 0 bases and J dropped 10 bases, with 18 bases sitting between them. CDR3 loop: CASSEAGVGRVAKLFF. The CDR3 DNA follows: TGTGCCAGCAGTGAAGCCGGCGTAGGGAGGGTGGCAAAACTGTTTTTT.

The rearrangement joins TRBV30 to TRBJ1-2; D gene uncertain. Trimming stripped 2 bases from V and 8 bases from J, with 12 bases between. The CDR3 loop spans 12 amino acids. CDR1 and CDR2 from the germline V gene are GTSNPN and SVGIG (reference sequence). The CDR3 DNA reads as TGTGCCTGGAGTCTCTCTTTCTCCGGCTACACCTTC. Its translation is CAWSLSFSGYTF. Full variable domain (rest looked up from reference TRBV30 and TRBJ1-2): SQTIHQWPATLVQPVGSPLSLECTVEGTSNPNLYWYRQAAGRGLQLLFYSVGIGQISSEVPQNLSASRPQDRQFILSSKKLLLSDSGFYLCAWSLSFSGYTFGSGTRLTVV.

This clonotype was recorded at least ten times. This chain connects TRBV25-1 to TRBJ2-1, with TRBD2 matching over 14 bases. The length of the CDR3 is 18 residues. With V trimmed by 8 bases and J by 6 bases, 15 bases remained unmatched. Germline loops: CDR1 MGHDK, CDR2 SYGVNS. CDR3 coding DNA: TGTGCCAGCTTCAGTTCAAATAGACTAGCGGGGGGGACCAATGAGCAGTTCTTC. Translating it yields CASFSSNRLAGGTNEQFF.

This chain links TRBV6-1 with TRBJ1-1; 7 nucleotides agree with TRBD1. CDR1 is MNHNS and CDR2 is SASEGT in the germline V gene. The CDR3 extends over 17 amino acids. V lost 5 bases, J lost 5 bases, and 17 bases stayed unmatched. CDR3 nucleotides: TGTGCCAGCAGTTCTCTCAGGACAGGAGGGTCTGGGACTGAAGCTTTCTTT. This codes for CASSSLRTGGSGTEAFF.

This sequence joins TRBV12-3 or TRBV12-4 and TRBJ2-3, with 12 bases fitting TRBD2. The trim removed 6 bases at V and 6 bases at J, leaving 4 bases unmatched. CDR3 length: 14 residues. The CDR3 nucleotides are TGTGCCAGCAGACTAGCGGGGGGCTCCGATACGCAGTATTTT. This encodes CASRLAGGSDTQYF.

The chain employs TRBV6-1 and TRBJ1-2, with D unclear. V lost 3 bases and J 2 bases, leaving 10 bases between the germline ends. This CDR3 has 14 amino acids. Per the germline V gene, CDR1 is MNHNS and CDR2 is SASEGT. In DNA, the CDR3 is TGTGCCAGCAGTGATAGGACGGGGAACTATGGCTACACCTTC. As protein: CASSDRTGNYGYTF.

This clonotype came up many times. This rearrangement joins TRBV7-9 to TRBJ2-7, with 9 bases that match TRBD1. Germline trimming cut 1 base from V and 0 bases from J; bases unmatched to any gene: 7. The germline gives CDR1 SEHNR, CDR2 FQNEAQ (reference sequence). The CDR3 is 17 amino acids. CDR3 nucleotides: TGTGCCAGCAGCTTAGGGGGACAGGGATTCTTCTCCTACGAGCAGTACTTC. Residues: CASSLGGQGFFSYEQYF.

This clonotype was observed many times. The chain is built from TRBV5-1 and TRBJ1-1; D possibly corresponds to TRBD1 (5 bases). The germline V gene has CDR1 SGHRS and CDR2 YFSETQ. The V end was cut by 2 bases, the J end by 7 bases, with 15 bases between. The CDR3 has 14 residues. The CDR3 nucleotides are TGCGCCAGCAGCTTTAGCAGGGATCGGGGTGAAGCTTTCTTT. Protein product: CASSFSRDRGEAFF.

This clonotype was observed at least ten times. The chain combines TRBV2 with TRBJ1-6; 7 positions agree with TRBD1. The CDR3 runs to 14 residues. V gave up 3 bases and J gave up 6 bases; unmatched junction bases: 2. The germline V gene encodes CDR1 SNHLY and CDR2 FYNNEI. In DNA, the CDR3 is TGTGCCAGCAGTGAGGGACAGATTAATTCACCCCTCCACTTT. Protein: CASSEGQINSPLHF.

V gene TRBV20-1 combines with J gene TRBJ1-5, with 8 bases matching TRBD1. The CDR3 runs 18 residues. The V gene's germline CDR1 is DFQATT and CDR2 SNEGSKA (reference sequence). J was trimmed by 5 bases and V by 0 bases; bases with no gene match: 15. The DNA of the CDR3 is TGCAGTGCTAGAGATTTAAGGTTTGGACAGGGTTTTCATCAGCCCCAGCATTTT. It is translated as CSARDLRFGQGFHQPQHF.

The table lists this clonotype with many counts. Its ends do not fully match the called genes, so a read error is possible. V usage is TRBV7-8 and J usage is TRBJ2-7, with a possible D match to TRBD1 (6 bases). The CDR3 totals 16 residues. Germline-derived CDR1 and CDR2 are SGHVS and FQNEAQ. CDR3 DNA: TGTGCCGGCAGCTTAGATCCGAACAGGGTAATCTACGAGCAGTACTTC. Translated: CAGSLDPNRVIYEQYF.

There are many counts of this clonotype. This chain connects TRBV28 to TRBJ1-2, with no clear D. Trimming stripped 2 bases from V and 2 bases from J, with 9 bases between. CDR1 is MDHEN and CDR2 is SYDVKM in the germline V gene. This CDR3 has 14 residues. CDR3 region: CASSLLLQNYGYTF. Written as DNA, the CDR3 is TGTGCCAGCAGTTTACTACTCCAGAACTATGGCTACACCTTC.

The chain employs TRBV19 and TRBJ2-1; D gene uncertain. This CDR3 has 11 residues. Trimming removed 3 bases at V and 10 bases at J, with 7 bases between. Per germline, CDR1 LNHDA and CDR2 SQIVND (reference sequence). CDR3 amino acids: CASSMSREQFF. The CDR3 region has the DNA TGTGCCAGTAGTATGTCCAGGGAGCAGTTCTTC.

This clonotype has only a few counts. V gene TRBV20-1 combines with J gene TRBJ2-4; D perhaps matches TRBD2 (6 bases). Trimming shortened V by 6 bases and J by 8 bases, and 20 bases separated the two germline ends. CDR1 and CDR2 from the germline V gene are DFQATT and SNEGSKA (reference sequence). This CDR3 comprises 14 residues. CDR3 sequence: CSALPPLGGYIQYF. In DNA, the CDR3 is TGCAGTGCGCTCCCACCACTGGGGGGTTACATTCAGTACTTC.

This clonotype was recorded many times. The chain carries TRBV7-9 and TRBJ2-1, with 7 bases lining up with TRBD2. The germline gives CDR1 SEHNR, CDR2 FQNEAQ (reference sequence). CDR3 length equals 15 residues. Trimming at V came to 1 base and at J to 6 bases, leaving 6 bases not matched to a gene. The CDR3 reads CASSLGTSAVNEQFF. The CDR3 bases are TGTGCCAGCAGCTTAGGTACTAGCGCGGTCAATGAGCAGTTCTTC. The complete variable domain, with remaining parts taken from reference TRBV7-9 and TRBJ2-1, reads DTGVSQNPRHKITKRGQNVTFRCDPISEHNRLYWYRQTLGQGPEFLTYFQNEAQLEKSRLLSDRFSAERPKGSFSTLEIQRTEQGDSAMYLCASSLGTSAVNEQFFGPGTRLTVL.

This clonotype was counted ten times or more. The chain has TRBV11-1 and TRBJ1-1; D is perhaps TRBD1 (5 bases). The CDR3 spans 16 residues. Germline V lookup: CDR1 SGHAT, CDR2 FQDESV (reference sequence). V shed 3 bases and J shed 0 bases, with 14 bases lying between them. CDR3 bases: TGTGCCAGCAGCTTGAACGGCGCAGGGTTGAACACTGAAGCTTTCTTT. Its translation: CASSLNGAGLNTEAFF. Full variable domain (rest looked up from reference TRBV11-1 and TRBJ1-1): EAEVAQSPRYKITEKSQAVAFWCDPISGHATLYWYRQILGQGPELLVQFQDESVVDDSQLPKDRFSAERLKGVDSTLKIQPAELGDSAMYLCASSLNGAGLNTEAFFGQGTRLTVV.

This clonotype was recorded a few times. This sequence joins TRBV4-1 and TRBJ2-3; D might be TRBD1 (6 bases). Trimming shortened V by 8 bases and J by 0 bases, and 15 bases separated the two germline ends. Looked up from germline, CDR1 is MGHRA and CDR2 is YSYEKL. The CDR3 loop spans 15 amino acids. DNA of the CDR3: TGCGCCAGCGGAAGGACAGCCAGAAGCACAGATACGCAGTATTTT. Translated: CASGRTARSTDTQYF.

The rearrangement links TRBV9 to TRBJ2-1, with 9 positions matching TRBD2. This CDR3 is built from 16 residues. Per germline, CDR1 SGDLS and CDR2 YYNGEE. V was clipped by 3 bases and J by 0 bases; unmatched bases: 4. The CDR3 region has the DNA TGTGCCAGCAGCGCCCAAGCGGGGGGCTCCTACAATGAGCAGTTCTTC. Its translation is CASSAQAGGSYNEQFF.

This clonotype was found many times. The genes are TRBV7-6 and TRBJ1-2, with 7 nucleotides matching TRBD1. CDR3 length equals 15 residues. The V segment lost 4 bases and the J segment 6 bases; nucleotides outside the gene matches: 11. In germline, CDR1 is SGHVS, CDR2 FNYEAQ. CDR3 sequence (DNA): TGTGCCAGCAGCTCGCAACAGGGGCGGGTTGATGGCTACACCTTC. Translation: CASSSQQGRVDGYTF. The variable domain in full, with the rest retrieved from reference TRBV7-6 and TRBJ1-2, is GAGVSQSPRYKVTKRGQDVALRCDPISGHVSLYWYRQALGQGPEFLTYFNYEAQQDKSGLPNDRFSAERPEGSISTLTIQRTEQRDSAMYRCASSSQQGRVDGYTFGSGTRLTVV.

At least ten counts were recorded for this clonotype. The chain recombines TRBV2 with TRBJ1-4; D remains unclear. V was clipped by 6 bases and J by 7 bases, with 15 bases between them. Germline V gene sequence: CDR1 SNHLY, CDR2 FYNNEI. CDR3 length: 14 residues. The CDR3 loop is CASRRQLVGEKLFF. The CDR3 DNA reads as TGTGCCAGCAGGAGACAATTGGTTGGTGAAAAACTGTTTTTT. Filled out from reference TRBV2 and TRBJ1-4, the complete variable domain reads EPEVTQTPSHQVTQMGQEVILRCVPISNHLYFYWYRQILGQKVEFLVSFYNNEISEKSEIFDDQFSVERPDGSNFTLKIRSTKLEDSAMYFCASRRQLVGEKLFFGSGTQLSVL.

The sample holds many counts of this clonotype. The J gene is TRBJ1-2, the V gene TRBV3-1; TRBD1 agrees at 7 bases. With 0 bases clipped from V and 8 bases from J, the junction kept 9 bases outside the gene matches. Germline V CDR1 and CDR2: LGHDT, YNNKEL (reference sequence). The CDR3 length is 15 residues. The CDR3 loop is CASSQDSAGGRGYTF. The CDR3 bases are TGTGCCAGCAGCCAAGATTCGGCAGGGGGAAGAGGCTACACCTTC.